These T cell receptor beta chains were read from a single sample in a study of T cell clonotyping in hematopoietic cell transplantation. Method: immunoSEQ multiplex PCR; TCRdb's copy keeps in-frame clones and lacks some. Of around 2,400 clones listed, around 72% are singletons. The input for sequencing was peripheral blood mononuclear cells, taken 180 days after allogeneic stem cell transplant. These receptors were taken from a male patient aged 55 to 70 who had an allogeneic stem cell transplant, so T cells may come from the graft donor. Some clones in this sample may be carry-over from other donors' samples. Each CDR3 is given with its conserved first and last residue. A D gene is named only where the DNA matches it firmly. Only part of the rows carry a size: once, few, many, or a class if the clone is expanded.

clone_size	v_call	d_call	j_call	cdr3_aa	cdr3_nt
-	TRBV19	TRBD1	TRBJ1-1	CASSELPGQGTEAFF	TGTGCCAGTAGCGAACTACCGGGACAGGGCACTGAAGCTTTCTTT
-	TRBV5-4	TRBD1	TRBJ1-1	CASSARTGGTLGTEAFF	TGTGCCAGCAGCGCCCGGACAGGGGGCACCCTGGGCACTGAAGCTTTCTTT
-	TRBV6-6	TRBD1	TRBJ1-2	CASSINRGLGYTF	TGTGCCAGCAGTATAAACAGGGGGCTTGGCTACACCTTC
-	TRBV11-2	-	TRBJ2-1	CASSSRMAYEQFF	TGTGCCAGCAGCTCGAGGATGGCATATGAGCAGTTCTTC
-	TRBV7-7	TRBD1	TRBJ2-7	CASSLWVTGGADEQYF	TGTGCTAGCAGCTTGTGGGTCACAGGGGGCGCGGACGAGCAGTACTTC
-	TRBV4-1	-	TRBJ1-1	CASSQGKVNIEAFF	TGCGCCAGCAGCCAAGGGAAAGTGAACATTGAAGCTTTCTTT
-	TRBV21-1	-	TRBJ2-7	CASSKFPGALYEQYF	TGTGCCAGCAGCAAATTCCCAGGGGCCTTATACGAGCAGTACTTC
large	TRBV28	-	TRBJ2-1	CASSPLGAVGYNEQFF	TGTGCCAGCAGTCCACTGGGAGCGGTGGGGTACAATGAGCAGTTCTTC
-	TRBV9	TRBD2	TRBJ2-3	CASSVVGSGTDTQYF	TGTGCCAGCAGCGTAGTGGGTAGCGGGACAGATACGCAGTATTTT
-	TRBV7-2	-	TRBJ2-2	CASSFTGLGELFF	TGTGCCAGCAGCTTTACGGGTTTAGGGGAGCTGTTTTTT
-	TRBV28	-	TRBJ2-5	CATGEGVETQYF	TGTGCCACGGGAGAAGGGGTAGAGACCCAGTACTTC
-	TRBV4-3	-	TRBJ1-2	CASSQDVTASNYGYTF	TGCGCCAGCAGCCAAGATGTTACAGCTTCTAACTATGGCTACACCTTC
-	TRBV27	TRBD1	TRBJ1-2	CASSLRIGGSFSWTGYTF	TGTGCCAGCAGTTTAAGGATAGGGGGCTCGTTTAGTTGGACCGGCTACACCTTC
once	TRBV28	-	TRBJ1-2	CASRMGAGNYGYTF	TGTGCCAGCAGAATGGGGGCAGGGAACTATGGCTACACCTTC
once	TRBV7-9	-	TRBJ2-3	CASSPRQGGHGTDTQYF	TGTGCCAGCAGCCCCCGTCAGGGGGGGCACGGCACAGATACGCAGTATTTT
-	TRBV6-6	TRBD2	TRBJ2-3	CASSPPQREGRDTQYF	TGTGCCAGCAGTCCCCCCCAGCGGGAGGGCCGTGATACGCAGTATTTT
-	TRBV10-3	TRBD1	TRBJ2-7	CAIRLTGEDEQYF	TGTGCCATCAGATTGACAGGGGAGGACGAGCAGTACTTC
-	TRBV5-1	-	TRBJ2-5	CASSLEGGWETQYF	TGCGCCAGCAGCCTGGAGGGAGGCTGGGAGACCCAGTACTTC
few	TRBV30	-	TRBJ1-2	CAWSVPGLRQTGYTF	TGTGCCTGGAGTGTACCAGGCCTCCGTCAGACGGGCTACACCTTC
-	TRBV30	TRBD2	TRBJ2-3	CAWSPLELAGGATSTDTQYF	TGTGCCTGGAGTCCCCTCGAGCTAGCGGGAGGGGCGACTAGCACAGATACGCAGTATTTT
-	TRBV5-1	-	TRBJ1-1	CASSFIIDGAEAFF	TGCGCCAGCAGCTTTATAATAGACGGCGCTGAAGCTTTCTTT
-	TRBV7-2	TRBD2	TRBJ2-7	CASSLRTSGWERWYEQYF	TGTGCCAGCAGCCTACGGACTAGCGGGTGGGAGAGGTGGTACGAGCAGTACTTC
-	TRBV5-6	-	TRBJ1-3	CASSLLTSGHTIYF	TGTGCCAGCAGCTTGTTGACAAGCGGGCACACCATATATTTT
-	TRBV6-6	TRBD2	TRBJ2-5	CASSGGETQYF	TGTGCCAGCAGCGGGGGGGAGACCCAGTACTTC
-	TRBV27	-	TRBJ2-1	CASSSQGPQFF	TGTGCCAGCAGTTCACAAGGCCCCCAGTTCTTC
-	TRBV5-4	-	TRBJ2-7	CASSGRDGKASYEQYF	TGTGCCAGCAGCGGAAGGGACGGGAAGGCCTCCTACGAGCAGTACTTC
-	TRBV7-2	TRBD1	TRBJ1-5	CASSFGDRVGNQPQHF	TGTGCCAGCAGCTTTGGGGACAGGGTTGGCAATCAGCCCCAGCATTTT
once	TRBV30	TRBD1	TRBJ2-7	CAWSRQGRRFYEQYF	TGTGCCTGGAGTAGACAGGGGAGGCGATTCTACGAGCAGTACTTC
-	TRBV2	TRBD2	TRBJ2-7	CASTLIAGGNEQYF	TGTGCCAGCACCTTAATCGCGGGAGGGAACGAGCAGTACTTC
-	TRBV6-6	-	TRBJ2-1	CASSYSAGAYDNEQFF	TGTGCCAGCAGTTACTCTGCGGGGGCCTACGACAATGAGCAGTTCTTC
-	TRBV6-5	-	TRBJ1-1	CASSYGSTEAFF	TGTGCCAGCAGTTACGGTAGCACTGAAGCTTTCTTT
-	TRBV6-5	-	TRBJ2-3	CASRADGYTQYF	TGTGCCAGCAGAGCGGACGGATATACGCAGTATTTT
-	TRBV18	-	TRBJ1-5	CASSPGVQPQHF	TGTGCCAGCTCACCAGGGGTTCAGCCCCAGCATTTT
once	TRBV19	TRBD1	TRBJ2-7	CASSDRGLYEQYF	TGTGCCAGTAGTGACAGGGGGCTCTACGAGCAGTACTTC
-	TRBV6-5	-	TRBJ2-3	CASSYSDGDTQYF	TGTGCCAGCAGTTACTCCGACGGCGATACGCAGTATTTT
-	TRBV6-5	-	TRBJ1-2	CASSYSGPLGYTF	TGTGCCAGCAGTTACTCTGGTCCCCTCGGCTACACCTTC
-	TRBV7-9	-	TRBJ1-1	CASSLNKAEAFF	TGTGCCAGCAGCTTAAATAAAGCTGAAGCTTTCTTT
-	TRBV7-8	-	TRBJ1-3	CASSFLPSGTLSGNTIYF	TGTGCCAGCAGCTTCCTTCCGTCGGGGACACTCTCTGGAAACACCATATATTTT
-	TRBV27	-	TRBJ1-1	CASSSGVTEAFF	TGTGCCAGCAGTTCGGGGGTAACTGAAGCTTTCTTT
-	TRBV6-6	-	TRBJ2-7	CASQAGPLEMNF	TGTGCCAGCCAGGCGGGACCCTTAGAGATGAACTTC
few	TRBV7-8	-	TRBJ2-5	CASSLDQVVGETQYF	TGTGCCAGCAGCTTAGATCAGGTTGTGGGGGAGACCCAGTACTTC
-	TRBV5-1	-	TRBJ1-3	CASSLEGRGNTIYF	TGCGCCAGCAGCTTGGAAGGCCGGGGAAACACCATATATTTT
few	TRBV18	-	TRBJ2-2	CASSPTYSPGELFF	TGTGCCAGCTCACCCACATACAGTCCGGGGGAGCTGTTTTTT
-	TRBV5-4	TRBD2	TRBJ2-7	CASSIDLAGGSYEQYF	TGTGCCAGCAGCATAGACCTAGCGGGAGGCTCCTACGAGCAGTACTTC
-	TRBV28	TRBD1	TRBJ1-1	CASSRDRGRMSTEAFF	TGTGCCAGCAGCCGGGACAGGGGGAGGATGAGCACTGAAGCTTTCTTT
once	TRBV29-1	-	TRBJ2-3	CSVESPRGGYADTQYF	TGCAGCGTTGAAAGTCCAAGAGGGGGTTACGCAGATACGCAGTATTTT
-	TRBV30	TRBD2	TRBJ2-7	CAWTRGGLAAGSSYEQYF	TGTGCCTGGACCCGGGGGGGACTAGCGGCCGGGAGCTCCTACGAGCAGTACTTC
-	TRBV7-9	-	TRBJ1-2	CASSLKTAYGYTF	TGTGCCAGCAGCTTGAAGACGGCCTATGGCTACACCTTC
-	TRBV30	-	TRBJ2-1	CAWSVRGEQFF	TGTGCCTGGAGTGTACGCGGTGAGCAGTTCTTC
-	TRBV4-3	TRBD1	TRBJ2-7	CASSPGTGFGEQYF	TGCGCCAGCAGCCCCGGGACAGGCTTTGGGGAGCAGTACTTC
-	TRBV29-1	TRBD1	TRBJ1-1	CSAQPGQGDTEAFF	TGCAGCGCTCAGCCGGGACAGGGGGACACTGAAGCTTTCTTT
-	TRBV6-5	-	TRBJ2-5	CASSYSGRETQYF	TGTGCCAGCAGTTACTCGGGGAGAGAGACCCAGTACTTC
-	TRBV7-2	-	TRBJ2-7	CASSSHGGLAEGYEQYF	TGTGCCAGCAGCTCCCACGGGGGGCTAGCGGAGGGTTACGAGCAGTACTTC
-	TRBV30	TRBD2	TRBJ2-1	CAWSSGGGGDEQFF	TGTGCCTGGAGTTCGGGCGGGGGTGGCGATGAGCAGTTCTTC
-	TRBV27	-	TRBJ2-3	CASSLVFGSSDTQYF	TGTGCCAGCAGCCTTGTCTTCGGGAGTTCAGATACGCAGTATTTT
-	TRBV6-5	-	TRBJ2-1	CASHSVLRNEQFF	TGTGCCAGCCACAGCGTTCTCCGCAATGAGCAGTTCTTC
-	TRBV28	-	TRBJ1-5	CASGGGNQPQHF	TGTGCCAGCGGGGGGGGCAATCAGCCCCAGCATTTT
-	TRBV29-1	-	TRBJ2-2	CSVIGHKGNTGELFF	TGCAGCGTGATCGGACATAAGGGGAACACCGGGGAGCTGTTTTTT
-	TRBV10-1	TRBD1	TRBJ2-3	CASSNGQGVTDTQYF	TGCGCCAGCAGTAATGGACAGGGGGTTACAGATACGCAGTATTTT